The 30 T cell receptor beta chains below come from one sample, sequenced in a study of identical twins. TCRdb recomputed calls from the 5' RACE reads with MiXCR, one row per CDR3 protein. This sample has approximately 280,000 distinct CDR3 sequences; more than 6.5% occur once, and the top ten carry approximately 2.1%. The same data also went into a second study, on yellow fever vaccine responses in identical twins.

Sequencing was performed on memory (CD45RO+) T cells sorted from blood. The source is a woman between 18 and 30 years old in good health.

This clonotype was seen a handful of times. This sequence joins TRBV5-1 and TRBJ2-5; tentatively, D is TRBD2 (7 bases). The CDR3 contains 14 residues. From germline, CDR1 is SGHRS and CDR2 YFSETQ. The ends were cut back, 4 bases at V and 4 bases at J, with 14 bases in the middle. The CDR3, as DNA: TGCGCCAGCAGCATTACGGGGGGCCCAGAGACCCAGTACTTC. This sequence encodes CASSITGGPETQYF.

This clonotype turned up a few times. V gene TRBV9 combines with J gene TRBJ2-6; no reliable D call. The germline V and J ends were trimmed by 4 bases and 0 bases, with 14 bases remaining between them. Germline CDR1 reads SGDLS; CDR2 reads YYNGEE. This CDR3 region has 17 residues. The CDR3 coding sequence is TGTGCCAGCAGCCGAAATAGGAGAGACTCTGGGGCCAACGTCCTGACTTTC. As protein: CASSRNRRDSGANVLTF. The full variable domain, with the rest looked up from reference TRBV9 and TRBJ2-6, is DSGVTQTPKHLITATGQRVTLRCSPRSGDLSVYWYQQSLDQGLQFLIQYYNGEERAKGNILERFSAQQFPDLHSELNLSSLELGDSALYFCASSRNRRDSGANVLTFGAGSRLTVL.

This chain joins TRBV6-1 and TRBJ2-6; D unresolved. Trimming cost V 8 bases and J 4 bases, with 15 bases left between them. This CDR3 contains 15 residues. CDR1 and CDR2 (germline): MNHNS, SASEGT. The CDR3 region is CASLVKATGANVLTF. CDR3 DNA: TGTGCCAGCCTCGTGAAGGCTACCGGGGCCAACGTCCTGACTTTC.

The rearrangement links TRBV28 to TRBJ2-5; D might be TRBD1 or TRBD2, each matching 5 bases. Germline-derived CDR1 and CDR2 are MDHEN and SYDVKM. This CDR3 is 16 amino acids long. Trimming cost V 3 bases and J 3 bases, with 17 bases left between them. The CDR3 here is CASSLSSPGREETQYF. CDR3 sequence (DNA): TGTGCCAGCAGTTTGAGCTCCCCGGGACGAGAAGAGACCCAGTACTTC.

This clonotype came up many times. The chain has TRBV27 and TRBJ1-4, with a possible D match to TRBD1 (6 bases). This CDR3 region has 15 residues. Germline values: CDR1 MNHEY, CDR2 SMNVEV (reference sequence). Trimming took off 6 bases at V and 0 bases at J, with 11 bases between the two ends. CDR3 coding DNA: TGTGCCAGCAGCCCTAGACAGGCAACTAATGAAAAACTGTTTTTT. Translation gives CASSPRQATNEKLFF.

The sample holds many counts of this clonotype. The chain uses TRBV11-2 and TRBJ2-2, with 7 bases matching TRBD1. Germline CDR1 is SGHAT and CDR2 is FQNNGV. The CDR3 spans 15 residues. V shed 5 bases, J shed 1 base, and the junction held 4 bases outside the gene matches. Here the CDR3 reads CASSLQGQNTGELFF. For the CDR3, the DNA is TGTGCCAGCAGCCTACAGGGGCAGAACACCGGGGAGCTGTTTTTT. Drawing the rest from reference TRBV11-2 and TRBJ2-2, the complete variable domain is EAGVAQSPRYKIIEKRQSVAFWCNPISGHATLYWYQQILGQGPKLLIQFQNNGVVDDSQLPKDRFSAERLKGVDSTLKIQPAKLEDSAVYLCASSLQGQNTGELFFGEGSRLTVL.

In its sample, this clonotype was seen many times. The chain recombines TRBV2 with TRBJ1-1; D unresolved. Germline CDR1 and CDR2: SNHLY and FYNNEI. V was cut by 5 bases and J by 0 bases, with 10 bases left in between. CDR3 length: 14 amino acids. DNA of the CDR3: TGTGCCAGCAGTTGGACGGAAGTGAACACTGAAGCTTTCTTT. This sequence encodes CASSWTEVNTEAFF.

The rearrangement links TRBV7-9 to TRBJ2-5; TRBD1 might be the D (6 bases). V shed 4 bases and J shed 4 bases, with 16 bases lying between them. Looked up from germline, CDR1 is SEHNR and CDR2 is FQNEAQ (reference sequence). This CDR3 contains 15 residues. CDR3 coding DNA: TGTGCCAGCAGCTCGATGCAGGGGCGGTTAGAGACCCAGTACTTC. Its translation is CASSSMQGRLETQYF.

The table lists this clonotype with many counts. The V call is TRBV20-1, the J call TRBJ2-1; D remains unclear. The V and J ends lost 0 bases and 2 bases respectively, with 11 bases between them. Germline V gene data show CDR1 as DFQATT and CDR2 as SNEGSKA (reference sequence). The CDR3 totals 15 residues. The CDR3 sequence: CSARDRARAYNEQFF. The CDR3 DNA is TGCAGTGCTAGAGATCGGGCTAGGGCCTACAATGAGCAGTTCTTC.

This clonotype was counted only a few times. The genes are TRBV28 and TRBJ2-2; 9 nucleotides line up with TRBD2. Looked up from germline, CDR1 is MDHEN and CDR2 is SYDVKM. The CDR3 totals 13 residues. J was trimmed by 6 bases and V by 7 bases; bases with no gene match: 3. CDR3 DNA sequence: TGTGCCAGCAAAGTAGCGGGGGCCGGGGAGCTGTTTTTT. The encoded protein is CASKVAGAGELFF.

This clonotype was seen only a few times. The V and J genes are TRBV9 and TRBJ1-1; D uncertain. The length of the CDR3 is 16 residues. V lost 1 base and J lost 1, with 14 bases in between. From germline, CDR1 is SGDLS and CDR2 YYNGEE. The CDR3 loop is CASSVIPGNSNTEAFF. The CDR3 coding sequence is TGTGCCAGCAGCGTAATCCCAGGAAATTCGAACACTGAAGCTTTCTTT. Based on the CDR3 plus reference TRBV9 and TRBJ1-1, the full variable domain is DSGVTQTPKHLITATGQRVTLRCSPRSGDLSVYWYQQSLDQGLQFLIQYYNGEERAKGNILERFSAQQFPDLHSELNLSSLELGDSALYFCASSVIPGNSNTEAFFGQGTRLTVV.

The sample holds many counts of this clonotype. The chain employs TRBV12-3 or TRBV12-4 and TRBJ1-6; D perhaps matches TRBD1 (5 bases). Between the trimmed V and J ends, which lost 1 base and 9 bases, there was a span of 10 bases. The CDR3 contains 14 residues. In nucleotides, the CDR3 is TGTGCCAGCAGTTTAGGGGGGACCCTTTCACCCCTCCACTTT. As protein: CASSLGGTLSPLHF.

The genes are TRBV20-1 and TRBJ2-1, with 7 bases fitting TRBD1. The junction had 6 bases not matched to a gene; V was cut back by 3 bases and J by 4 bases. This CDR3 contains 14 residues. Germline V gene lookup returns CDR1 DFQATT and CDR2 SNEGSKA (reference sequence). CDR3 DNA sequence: TGCAGTGCTAGGATGGGACAGTTTTACAATGAGCAGTTCTTC. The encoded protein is CSARMGQFYNEQFF.

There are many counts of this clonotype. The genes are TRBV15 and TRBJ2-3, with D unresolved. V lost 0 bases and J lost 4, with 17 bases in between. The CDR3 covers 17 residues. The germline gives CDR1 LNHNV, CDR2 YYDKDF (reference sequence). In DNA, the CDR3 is TGTGCCACCAGCAGAGATGAAAGAGTCCCGGGTGCAGATACGCAGTATTTT. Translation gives CATSRDERVPGADTQYF.

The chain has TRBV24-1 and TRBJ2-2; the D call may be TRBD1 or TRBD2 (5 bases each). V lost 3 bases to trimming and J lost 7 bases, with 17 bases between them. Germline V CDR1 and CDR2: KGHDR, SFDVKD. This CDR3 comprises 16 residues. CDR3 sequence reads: CATSDPGRTRNGELFF. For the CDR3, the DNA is TGTGCCACCAGTGATCCGGGACGGACTCGGAACGGGGAGCTGTTTTTT.

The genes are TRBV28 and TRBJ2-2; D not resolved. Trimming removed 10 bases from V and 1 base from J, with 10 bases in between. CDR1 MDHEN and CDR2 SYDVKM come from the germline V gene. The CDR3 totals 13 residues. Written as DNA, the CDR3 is TGTGCCACCTGCCCCGGGAACACCGGGGAGCTGTTTTTT. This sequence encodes CATCPGNTGELFF.

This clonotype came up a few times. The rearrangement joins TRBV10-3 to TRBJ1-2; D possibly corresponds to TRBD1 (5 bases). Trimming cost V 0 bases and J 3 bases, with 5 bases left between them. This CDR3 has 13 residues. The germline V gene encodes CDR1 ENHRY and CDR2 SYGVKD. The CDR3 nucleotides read TGTGCCATCAGTGAGTCGACAGACTATGGCTACACCTTC. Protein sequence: CAISESTDYGYTF.

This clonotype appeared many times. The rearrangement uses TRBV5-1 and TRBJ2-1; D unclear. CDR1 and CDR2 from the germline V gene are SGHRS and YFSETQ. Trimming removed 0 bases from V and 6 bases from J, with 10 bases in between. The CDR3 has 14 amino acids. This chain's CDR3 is CASSLGGILNEQFF. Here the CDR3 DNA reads TGCGCCAGCAGCTTGGGGGGTATCCTCAATGAGCAGTTCTTC.

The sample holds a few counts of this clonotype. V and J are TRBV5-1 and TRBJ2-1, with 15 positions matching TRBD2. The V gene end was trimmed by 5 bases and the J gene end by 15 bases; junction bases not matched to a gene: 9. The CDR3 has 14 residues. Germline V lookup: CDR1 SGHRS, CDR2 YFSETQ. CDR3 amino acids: CASSYGTSGGPAFF. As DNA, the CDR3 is TGCGCCAGCAGTTACGGGACTAGCGGGGGGCCGGCGTTCTTC. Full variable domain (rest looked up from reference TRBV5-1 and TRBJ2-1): KAGVTQTPRYLIKTRGQQVTLSCSPISGHRSVSWYQQTPGQGLQFLFEYFSETQRNKGNFPGRFSGRQFSNSRSEMNVSTLELGDSALYLCASSYGTSGGPAFFGPGTRLTVL.

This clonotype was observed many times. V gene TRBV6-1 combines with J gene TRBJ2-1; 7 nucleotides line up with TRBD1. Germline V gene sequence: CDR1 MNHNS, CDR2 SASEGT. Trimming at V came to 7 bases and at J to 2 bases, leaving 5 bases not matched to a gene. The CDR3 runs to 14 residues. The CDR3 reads CASTLGQPYNEQFF. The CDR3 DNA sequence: TGTGCCAGCACCCTGGGACAGCCCTACAATGAGCAGTTCTTC.

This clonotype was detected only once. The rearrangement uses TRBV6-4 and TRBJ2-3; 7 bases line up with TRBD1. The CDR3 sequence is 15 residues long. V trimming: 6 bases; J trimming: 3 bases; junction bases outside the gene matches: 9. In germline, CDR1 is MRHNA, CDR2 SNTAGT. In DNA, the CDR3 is TGTGCCAGCAGCCCCAGACAGGGCGCAACAGATACGCAGTATTTT. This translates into CASSPRQGATDTQYF.

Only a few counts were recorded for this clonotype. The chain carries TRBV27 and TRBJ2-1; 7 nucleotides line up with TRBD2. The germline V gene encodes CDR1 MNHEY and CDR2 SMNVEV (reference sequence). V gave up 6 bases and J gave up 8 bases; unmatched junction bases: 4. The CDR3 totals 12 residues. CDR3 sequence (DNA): TGTGCCAGCAGGGAGCGGGGAGATGAGCAGTTCTTC. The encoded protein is CASRERGDEQFF.

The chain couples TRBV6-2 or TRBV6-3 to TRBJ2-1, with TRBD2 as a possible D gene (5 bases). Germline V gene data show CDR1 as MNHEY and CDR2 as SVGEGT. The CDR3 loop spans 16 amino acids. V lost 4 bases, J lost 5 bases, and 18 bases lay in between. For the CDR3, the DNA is TGTGCCAGCAGTTGGGAAAGCGGCCTTACTCACAATGAGCAGTTCTTC. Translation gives CASSWESGLTHNEQFF.

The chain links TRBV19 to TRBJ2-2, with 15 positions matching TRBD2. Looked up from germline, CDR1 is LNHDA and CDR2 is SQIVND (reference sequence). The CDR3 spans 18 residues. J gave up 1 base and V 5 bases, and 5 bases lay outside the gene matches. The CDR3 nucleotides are TGTGCCAGTAGTGCCGGACTAGCGGGGGGGAAGAACACCGGGGAGCTGTTTTTT. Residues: CASSAGLAGGKNTGELFF.

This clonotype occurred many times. The CDR3, as DNA: TGTGCCAGCAGCCAAGGGACAGCCTACGAGCAGTACGTC. It is translated as CASSQGTAYEQYV. This chain uses TRBV7-9 with TRBJ2-7; TRBD1 matches at 7 bases. This CDR3 spans 13 amino acids. Trimming took 5 bases from V and 2 from J; bases not matched to a gene: 3. Germline CDR1 and CDR2: SEHNR and FQNEAQ (reference sequence).

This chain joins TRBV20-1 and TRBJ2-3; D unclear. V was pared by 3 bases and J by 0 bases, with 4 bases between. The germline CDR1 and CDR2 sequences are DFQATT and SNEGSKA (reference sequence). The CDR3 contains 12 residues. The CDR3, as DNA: TGCAGTGCTAGGCTCAGCACAGATACGCAGTATTTT. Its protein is CSARLSTDTQYF.

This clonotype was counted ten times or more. CDR3 DNA sequence: TGTGCCAGCAGTTTAATGGGGGATCAGCCCCAGCATTTT. It codes for CASSLMGDQPQHF. The chain has TRBV28 and TRBJ1-5; D may be TRBD1 (5 bases). Trimming took 2 bases from V and 5 from J, leaving 7 bases between them. Per germline, CDR1 MDHEN and CDR2 SYDVKM. The CDR3 covers 13 residues.

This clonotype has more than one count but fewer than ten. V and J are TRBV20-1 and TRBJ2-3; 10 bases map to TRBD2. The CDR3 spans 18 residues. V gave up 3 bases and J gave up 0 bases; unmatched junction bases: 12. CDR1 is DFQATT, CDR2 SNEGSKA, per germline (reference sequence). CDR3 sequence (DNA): TGCAGTGCTAGTAGGCTAGCGGGAGTCTTTTCTAGCACAGATACGCAGTATTTT. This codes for CSASRLAGVFSSTDTQYF.

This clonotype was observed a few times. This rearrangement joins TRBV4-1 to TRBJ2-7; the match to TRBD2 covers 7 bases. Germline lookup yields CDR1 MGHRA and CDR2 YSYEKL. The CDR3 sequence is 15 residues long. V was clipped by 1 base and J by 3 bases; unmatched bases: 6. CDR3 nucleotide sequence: TGCGCCAGCAGCCAAGGGTATAGGGACTACTACGAGCAGTACTTC. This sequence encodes CASSQGYRDYYEQYF.

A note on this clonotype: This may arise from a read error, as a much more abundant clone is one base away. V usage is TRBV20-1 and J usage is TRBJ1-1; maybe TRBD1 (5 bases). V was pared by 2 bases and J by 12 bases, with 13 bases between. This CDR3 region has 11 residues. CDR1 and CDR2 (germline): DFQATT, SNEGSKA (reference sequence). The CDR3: CSARQGSESFF. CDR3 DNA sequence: TGCAGTGCTAGACAGGGTAGCGAATCTTTCTTT.